The sequence of this T cell receptor (beta chain) was determined in a study of tumor and adjacent non-tumor tissue in lung cancer. General study points: Normal lung showed higher cumulative top 100 clone frequency than tumor. Compared with tumor, normal lung showed significantly lower TCR diversity. Higher tumor TCR diversity was associated with shorter survival.

About this clonotype: What it recognizes is unknown. At one of its ends the junction is not consistent with the germline gene, which may arise from a read error.

A modified ARM-PCR protocol with three rounds of nested PCR amplified TCRbeta. TCRdb called the multiplex PCR reads again in MiXCR, with one record for every CDR3 protein. The sample has some 100,000 distinct CDR3 sequences, 80% seen once. RNA was extracted from bulk tissue without any cell sorting. The normal lung tissue was taken more than 3 cm from the tumor edge. Germline CDR1 is MNHEY and CDR2 is SVGAGI. The CDR3 spans 14 residues. Sequenced sample: distant non-tumor lung tissue. The chain carries TRBV6-5 and TRBJ2-7, with a possible D match to TRBD2 (6 bases). The sequence was collected from a man aged 60 to 75 with small cell lung cancer. The CDR3 spells CASNSEGSSYEQYF. In DNA form, the CDR3 reads TGTGCCAGCAATTCGGAGGGCAGCTCCTACGAGCAATACTTC.